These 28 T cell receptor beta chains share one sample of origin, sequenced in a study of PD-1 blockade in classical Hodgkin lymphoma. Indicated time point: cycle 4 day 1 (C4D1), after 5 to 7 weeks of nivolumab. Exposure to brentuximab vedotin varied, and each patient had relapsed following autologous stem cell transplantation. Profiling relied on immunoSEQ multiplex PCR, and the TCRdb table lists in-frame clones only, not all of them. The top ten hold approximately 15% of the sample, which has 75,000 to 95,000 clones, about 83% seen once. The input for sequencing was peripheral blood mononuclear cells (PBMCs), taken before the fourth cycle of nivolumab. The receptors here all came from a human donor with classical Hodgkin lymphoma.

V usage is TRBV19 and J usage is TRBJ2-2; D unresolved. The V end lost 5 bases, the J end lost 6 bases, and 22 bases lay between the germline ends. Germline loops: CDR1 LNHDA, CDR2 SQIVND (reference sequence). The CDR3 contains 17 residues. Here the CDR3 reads CASSGYLELIRSGELFF. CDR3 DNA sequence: TGTGCCAGTAGTGGATACCTAGAGCTAATACGCTCCGGGGAGCTGTTTTTT.

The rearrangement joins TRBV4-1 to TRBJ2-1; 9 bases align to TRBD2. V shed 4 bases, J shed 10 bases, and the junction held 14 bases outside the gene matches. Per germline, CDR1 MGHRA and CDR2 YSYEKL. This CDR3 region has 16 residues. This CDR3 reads CASSRETGLASGEQFF. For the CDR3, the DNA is TGCGCCAGCAGCCGCGAAACGGGACTAGCATCGGGCGAGCAGTTCTTC.

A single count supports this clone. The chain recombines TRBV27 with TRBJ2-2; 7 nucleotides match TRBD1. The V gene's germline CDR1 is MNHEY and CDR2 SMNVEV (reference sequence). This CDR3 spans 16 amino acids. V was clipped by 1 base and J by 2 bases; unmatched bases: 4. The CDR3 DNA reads TGTGCCAGCAGTTTATGGACAGGAACTAACACCGGGGAGCTGTTTTTT. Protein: CASSLWTGTNTGELFF.

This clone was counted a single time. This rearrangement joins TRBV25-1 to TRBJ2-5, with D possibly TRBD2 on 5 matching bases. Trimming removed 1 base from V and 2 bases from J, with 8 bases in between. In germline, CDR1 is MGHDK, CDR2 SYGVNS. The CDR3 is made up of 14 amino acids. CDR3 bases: TGTGCCAGCAGTGAATCGGGATGGCAAGAGACCCAGTACTTC. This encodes CASSESGWQETQYF.

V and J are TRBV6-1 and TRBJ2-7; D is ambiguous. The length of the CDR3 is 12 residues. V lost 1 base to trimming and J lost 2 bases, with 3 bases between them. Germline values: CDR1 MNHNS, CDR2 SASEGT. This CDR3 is CASSEGAYEQYF. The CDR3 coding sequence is TGTGCCAGCAGTGAAGGGGCCTACGAGCAGTACTTC.

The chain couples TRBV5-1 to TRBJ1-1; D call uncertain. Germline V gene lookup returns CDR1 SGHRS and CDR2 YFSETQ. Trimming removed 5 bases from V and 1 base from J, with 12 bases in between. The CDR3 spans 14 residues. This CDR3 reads CASRDTTANTEAFF. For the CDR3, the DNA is TGCGCCAGCAGAGACACAACAGCGAACACTGAAGCTTTCTTT.

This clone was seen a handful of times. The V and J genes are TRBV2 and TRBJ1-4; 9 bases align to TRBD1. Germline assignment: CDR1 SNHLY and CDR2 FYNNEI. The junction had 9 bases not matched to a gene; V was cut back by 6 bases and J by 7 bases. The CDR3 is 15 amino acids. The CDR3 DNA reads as TGTGCCAGCAGGGGCCCCGGGACAGGGAGTGAAAAACTGTTTTTT. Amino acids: CASRGPGTGSEKLFF.

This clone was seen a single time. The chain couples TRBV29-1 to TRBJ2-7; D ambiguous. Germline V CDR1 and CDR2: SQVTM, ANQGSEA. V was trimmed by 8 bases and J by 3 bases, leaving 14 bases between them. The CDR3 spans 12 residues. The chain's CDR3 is CSFRVGNYEQYF. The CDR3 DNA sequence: TGCAGCTTTCGGGTGGGGAACTACGAGCAGTACTTC.

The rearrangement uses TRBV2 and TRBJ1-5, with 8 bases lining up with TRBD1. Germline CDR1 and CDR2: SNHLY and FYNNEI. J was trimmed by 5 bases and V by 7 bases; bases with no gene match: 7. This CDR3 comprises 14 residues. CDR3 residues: CASTGGTGDQPQHF. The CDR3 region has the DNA TGTGCCAGCACCGGGGGGACAGGTGATCAGCCCCAGCATTTT.

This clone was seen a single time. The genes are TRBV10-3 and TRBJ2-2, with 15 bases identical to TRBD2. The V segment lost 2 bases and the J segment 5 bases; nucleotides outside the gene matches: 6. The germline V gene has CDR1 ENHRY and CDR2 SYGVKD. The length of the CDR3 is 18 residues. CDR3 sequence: CAISETGLAGGLTGELFF. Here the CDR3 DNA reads TGTGCCATCAGTGAGACGGGACTAGCGGGAGGTCTAACCGGGGAGCTGTTTTTT.

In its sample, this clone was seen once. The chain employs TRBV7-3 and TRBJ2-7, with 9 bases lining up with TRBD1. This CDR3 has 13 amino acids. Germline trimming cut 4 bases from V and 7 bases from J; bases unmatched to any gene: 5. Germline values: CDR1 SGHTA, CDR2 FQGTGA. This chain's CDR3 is CASSYGQGWEQYF. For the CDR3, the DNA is TGTGCCAGCAGCTACGGACAGGGGTGGGAGCAGTACTTC.

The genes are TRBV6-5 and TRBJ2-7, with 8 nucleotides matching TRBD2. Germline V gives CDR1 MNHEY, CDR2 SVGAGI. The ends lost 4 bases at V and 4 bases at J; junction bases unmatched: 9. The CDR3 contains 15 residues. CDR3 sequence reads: CASSFRPGLGYEQYF. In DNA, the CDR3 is TGTGCCAGCAGTTTCCGCCCGGGACTAGGATACGAGCAGTACTTC.

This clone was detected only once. The CDR3 DNA sequence: TGTGCCAGTAGCTACCCCGGCCTTAGCAATCAGCCCCAGCATTTT. It is translated as CASSYPGLSNQPQHF. The chain carries TRBV19 and TRBJ1-5; D uncertain. V was shortened by 6 bases and J by 0 bases, with 12 bases between the two germline ends. CDR3 length: 15 amino acids. CDR1 is LNHDA, CDR2 SQIVND, per germline (reference sequence).

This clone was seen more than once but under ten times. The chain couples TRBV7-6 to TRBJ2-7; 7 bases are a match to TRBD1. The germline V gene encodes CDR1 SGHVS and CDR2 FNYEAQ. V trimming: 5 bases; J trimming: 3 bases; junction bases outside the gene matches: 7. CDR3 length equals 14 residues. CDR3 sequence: CASSARDSNYEQYF. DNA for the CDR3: TGTGCCAGCAGCGCCCGGGACAGTAACTACGAGCAGTACTTC.

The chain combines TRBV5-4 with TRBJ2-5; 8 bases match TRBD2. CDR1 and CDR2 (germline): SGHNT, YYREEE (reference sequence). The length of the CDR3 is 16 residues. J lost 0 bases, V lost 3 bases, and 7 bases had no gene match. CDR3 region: CASSWSSGSYQETQYF. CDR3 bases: TGTGCCAGCAGCTGGTCTAGCGGGTCGTACCAAGAGACCCAGTACTTC.

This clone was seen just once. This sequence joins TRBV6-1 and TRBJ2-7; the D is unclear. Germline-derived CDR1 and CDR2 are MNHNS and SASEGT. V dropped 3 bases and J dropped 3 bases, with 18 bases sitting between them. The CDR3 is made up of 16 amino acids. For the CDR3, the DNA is TGTGCCAGCAGTGAGGGGTCTCCTTACTATATCTACGAGCAGTACTTC. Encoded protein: CASSEGSPYYIYEQYF.

In DNA, the CDR3 is TGTGCCAGCAGTTGGACAGGGGCCCTAGGAGATACGCAGTATTTT. Amino acids: CASSWTGALGDTQYF. V usage is TRBV2 and J usage is TRBJ2-3; 9 bases fit TRBD1. The V segment lost 5 bases and the J segment 5 bases; nucleotides outside the gene matches: 8. The CDR3 has 15 residues. The germline gives CDR1 SNHLY, CDR2 FYNNEI.

CDR3 coding DNA: TGCGCCAGCAGCCAAGATTACAGTTATGGCTACACCTTC. Protein: CASSQDYSYGYTF. V usage is TRBV4-3 and J usage is TRBJ1-2; D unclear. Per the germline V gene, CDR1 is LGHNA and CDR2 is YSLEER. This CDR3 has 13 amino acids. V gave up 0 bases and J gave up 5 bases, with 7 bases separating them.

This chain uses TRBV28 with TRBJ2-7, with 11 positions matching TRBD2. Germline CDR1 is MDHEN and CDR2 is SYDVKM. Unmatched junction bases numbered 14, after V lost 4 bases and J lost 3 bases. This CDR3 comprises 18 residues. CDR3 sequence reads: CASSSLKTGTSGFYEQYF. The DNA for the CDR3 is TGTGCCAGCAGTTCATTAAAGACCGGGACTAGCGGCTTCTACGAGCAGTACTTC.

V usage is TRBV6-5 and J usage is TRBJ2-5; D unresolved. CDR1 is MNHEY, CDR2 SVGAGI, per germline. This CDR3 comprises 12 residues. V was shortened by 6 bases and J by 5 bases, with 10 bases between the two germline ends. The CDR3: CASRRPGETQYF. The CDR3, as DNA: TGTGCCAGCAGGCGACCCGGGGAGACCCAGTACTTC.

CDR3 sequence: CASTTGNNYNEQFF. CDR3 bases: TGTGCCAGTACTACAGGGAATAACTACAATGAGCAGTTCTTC. The gene calls are TRBV19 and TRBJ2-1; tentative D call: TRBD1 (6 bases). The CDR3 consists of 14 residues. Per the germline V gene, CDR1 is LNHDA and CDR2 is SQIVND (reference sequence). Trimming removed 7 bases from V and 3 bases from J, with 13 bases in between.

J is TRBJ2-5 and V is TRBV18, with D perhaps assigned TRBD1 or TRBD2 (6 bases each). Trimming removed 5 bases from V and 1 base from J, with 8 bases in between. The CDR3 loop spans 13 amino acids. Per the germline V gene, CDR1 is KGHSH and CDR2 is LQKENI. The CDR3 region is CASSGGPQETQYF. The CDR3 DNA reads TGTGCCAGCTCAGGGGGGCCCCAAGAGACCCAGTACTTC.

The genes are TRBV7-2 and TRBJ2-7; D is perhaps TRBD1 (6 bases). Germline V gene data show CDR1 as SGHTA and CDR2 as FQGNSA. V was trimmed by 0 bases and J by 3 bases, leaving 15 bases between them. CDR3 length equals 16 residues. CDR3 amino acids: CASSLASDRSIYEQYF. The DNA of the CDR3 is TGTGCCAGCAGCTTAGCTAGTGACAGGTCTATCTACGAGCAGTACTTC.

CDR3: CASSVLGTGAPEQYF. The CDR3, as DNA: TGTGCCAGCAGTGTCCTTGGGACAGGGGCACCCGAGCAGTACTTC. This rearrangement joins TRBV6-6 to TRBJ2-7, with TRBD1 matching 10 bases. V shed 5 bases and J 6 bases; nucleotides not matched to a gene: 10. Looked up from germline, CDR1 is MNHNY and CDR2 is SVGAGI (reference sequence). CDR3 length equals 15 residues.

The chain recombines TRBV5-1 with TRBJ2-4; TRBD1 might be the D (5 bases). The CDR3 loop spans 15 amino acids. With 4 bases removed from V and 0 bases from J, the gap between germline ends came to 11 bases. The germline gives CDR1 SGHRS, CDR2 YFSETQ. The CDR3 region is CASSPTELAKNIQYF. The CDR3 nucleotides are TGCGCCAGCAGCCCGACAGAACTAGCCAAAAACATTCAGTACTTC.

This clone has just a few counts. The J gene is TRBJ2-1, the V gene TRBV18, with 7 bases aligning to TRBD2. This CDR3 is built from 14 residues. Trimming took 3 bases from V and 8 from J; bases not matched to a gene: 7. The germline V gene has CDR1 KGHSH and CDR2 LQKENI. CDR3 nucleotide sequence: TGTGCCAGCTCACCTGGGGGACTACCCGATGAGCAGTTCTTC. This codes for CASSPGGLPDEQFF.

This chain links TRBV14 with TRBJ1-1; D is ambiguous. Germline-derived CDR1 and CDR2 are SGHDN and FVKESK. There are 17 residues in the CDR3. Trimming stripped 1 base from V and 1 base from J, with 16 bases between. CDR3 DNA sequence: TGTGCCAGCAGCCAAGTTACCGGGCCGCCTAGGAACACTGAAGCTTTCTTT. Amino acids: CASSQVTGPPRNTEAFF.

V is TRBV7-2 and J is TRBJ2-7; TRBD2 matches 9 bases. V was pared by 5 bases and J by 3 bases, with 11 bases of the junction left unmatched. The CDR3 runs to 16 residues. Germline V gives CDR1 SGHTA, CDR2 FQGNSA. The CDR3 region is CASSRLADPKSYEQYF. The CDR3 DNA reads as TGTGCCAGCAGCCGACTAGCGGACCCCAAAAGCTACGAGCAGTACTTC.